The text below deals with one T cell receptor beta chain. Its specificity is not known. The data derive from a study of T-cell reconstitution after alpha-beta-depleted transplantation in children. General study points: Surviving recipient T cells and thymic progenitors produced the high day-60 TCRbeta diversity seen in some patients. About two months after transplant, alpha-beta T cells reportedly came from several hundred expanded graft clones. T-cell numbers and diversity, one year after transplant, stemmed largely from T cells that were newly produced.

Preparation of the TCRbeta library involved a method that used unique molecular identifiers. TCRdb independently ran MiXCR on the PCR reads; one entry per CDR3 protein. The profile covers roughly 250,000 distinct CDR3 sequences, with around 7.8% appearing a single time and 6.3% taken by the ten largest. Deletions cut 4 bases from V and 4 bases from J, with 11 bases between. This CDR3 contains 14 residues. Germline V gene lookup returns CDR1 ENHRY and CDR2 SYGVKD. The chain uses TRBV10-3 and TRBJ2-4, with unresolved D. The material sequenced was PBMCs, mostly from graft donor cells, taken 180 days after TCRalphabeta/CD19-depleted stem cell transplant. The receptor was derived from a male patient younger than 18 who had a stem cell transplant for acute lymphoblastic leukemia, so the T cells may come from the graft donor. The CDR3: CAISVDADKNIQYF. In nucleotides, the CDR3 is TGTGCCATCAGTGTGGACGCGGATAAAAACATTCAGTACTTC.